This T cell receptor (beta chain) was captured in a study of identical twins (dated by TCRdb to the mid-2010s). Turning to the overall study: To test whether fetal clonotypes persist, the study used deep sequencing on TCR alpha and beta repertoires from monozygotic twins, unrelated adults of various ages, and cord blood. Replicate twin experiments were performed at different times using different library preparation protocols to rule out contamination.

This clonotype appeared once. The antigen it recognizes is unknown. Base qualities were left out, and no much larger clone turns up one base away. One read offers little support. The full study reports these points: In monozygotic twins, out-of-frame TCR alpha sharing was systematically underestimated by recombination models, although the models agreed with sharing between unrelated individuals. Zero-insertion analyses could be partly confounded by invariant T cells such as MAIT and iNKT, although diverse VJ usage argued against such confounding for most clonotypes. Because the same donors could not be followed over many years, the conclusions relied on cross-sectional statistical analysis. Excess twin sharing in beta out-of-frame sequences was weaker because fewer shared sequences lowered the signal-to-noise ratio. Compared with coincidental sharing between unrelated individuals, out-of-frame TCR alpha sequences shared between twins had an excess of sequences with low generation probability. Fewer insertions were carried by abundant cord blood beta clonotypes; a weaker similar trend was observed in young adult naive repertoires, while no such trend was observed in memory repertoires.

Library preparation used 5' RACE. Instrument used: Illumina HiSeq 2000. Template switching added a universal primer binding site, and the final cDNA carried a unique molecular identifier that allowed TCR cDNA molecules to be counted accurately. First-strand cDNA for TCR alpha and beta chains was synthesized from specific primers in the conserved constant-segment region. Each cDNA library was double barcoded, with a SMART-Mk sample barcode plus Illumina barcodes, to control for contamination. TruSeq adapter sequences, together with Illumina sample barcodes, were added in two successive PCR steps. Sequencing of the TCR alpha and beta cDNA libraries was done on the Illumina HiSeq platform using custom primers. Per the original workflow: Raw reads were processed with MiGEC to extract unique molecular identifiers, and MiXCR was used to determine CDR3 positions. Recombination models were inferred per individual with the repgenHMM and IGoR tools using an EM algorithm. Shared clonotype analysis was performed with the tcR package in R, normalizing sharing by the product of cloneset sizes. To study raw recombination free of thymic and clonal selection effects, out-of-frame nonproductive sequences were analyzed. TCRdb applied fastp at Q25 and MiXCR to the public reads, then kept only in-frame beta chains. Duplicate CDR3 protein sequences are folded into a single record with the most common DNA and genes. The V and J calls come from TCRdb's annotation, not from the publication. This sample holds under 900,000 distinct CDR3 sequences; about 18% were observed only once. In total, the top ten clones hold over 10% of the sample.

Every donor in the study was a healthy Caucasian. Three pairs of female monozygotic twins, all aged about 18 to 30 years, were included in the twin cohort. The RNA used for TCR libraries was isolated from peripheral blood mononuclear cells. These data also formed part of another study, on T cells expressing NK-cell markers. That second report states: TCR beta-chain repertoires were profiled in sorted CD3+CD56+NKG2C+, CD3+CD56+NKG2C- and CD3+CD56-NKG2C+ T-cell subsets from several donors. Among the eight sequenced donors, only one was HCMV-seronegative, while the other seven were HCMV-seropositive. In several experiments an anti-gammadeltaTCR antibody was added to restrict sorting to alphabetaTCR-expressing T cells. In over five donors, the dominant CD3+CD56+NKG2C+ clonotypes were among the top 10 CD8+ clonotypes and accounted for about 1.0-7.5% of CD8+ T cells. Those dominant clonotypes were again the most abundant among CD3+CD56-NKG2C+ cells in a handful of donors, at roughly 28.3-65%. Whether the expanded NKG2C-expressing T cell clones were specific for HCMV antigens remained unclear. Randomly selected healthy volunteers, three men and five women, were used as the eight sequenced donors. To determine HCMV serostatus, a commercial ELISA kit was used to detect HCMV-specific IgG in serum. For about six donors, bulk peripheral blood T-cell repertoires were also sequenced from unsorted PBMC. MIGEC was used to demultiplex reads and group the reads by UMI, and MiTCR was used to assemble and quantify clonotypes. To remove erroneous sequences, TCR cDNA sequences were retained only when supported by two or more reads. The tcR package was used for downstream repertoire analysis, and clonotypes were matched across fractions by CDR3 nucleotide sequence plus V segment. Antigen specificity was annotated against VDJdb with VDJmatch, allowing one amino acid substitution in CDR3.

The origin of this receptor is a woman between 18 and 29 years old in good health. Sequenced sample: PBMCs.

The CDR3 region: CASSDGRYSGNTIYF. In nucleotide form, the sequence is TGTGCCAGCAGTGATGGCAGGTACTCTGGAAACACCATATATTTT. The sequence links TRBV2 to TRBJ1-3, with no confidently assigned D gene. V sheds 3 bases and J sheds 0 bases, leaving 9 bases between their ends. The cysteine opens and the phenylalanine closes a CDR3 of 15 amino acids. Just the 45-base CDR3 DNA is kept, in frame starting at base 1. The germline V gene supplies CDR1 SNHLY and CDR2 FYNNEI.